This T cell receptor (beta chain) stems from a study of molecular identifiers for immune sequencing clone quantification. Findings of the study overall: Clonotypes surpassing 20 RNA copies contained over 97% of effector molecules, versus under 1% in naive cells.

TCRdb ran MiXCR on the PCR reads and lists one entry per CDR3 protein. The sample has about 640,000 distinct CDR3 sequences, approximately 20% seen once. Of note for this clonotype: The antigen remains undetermined. Being one base from a much bigger clone, this may be a read error.

Germline trimming cut 10 bases from V and 0 bases from J; bases unmatched to any gene: 13. The CDR3 is 16 residues long. A CD8+CD4-CCR7+CD45RA+ gate was used to sort naive CD8 T cells. Sequenced material: naive CD8+ T cells from blood, with Jurkat cell RNA spiked in. Specified subset: FACS-sorted CD8+CD4-CCR7+CD45RA+ naive T cells. The source of this sequence is a human donor in good health. Some libraries in this study had Jurkat cell RNA spiked in. The chain combines TRBV5-3 with TRBJ1-3, with TRBD1 identical over 7 bases. TRBV5-3 is an ORF, with its function uncertain. The CDR3 sequence is CACSLWQGGSGNTIYF. CDR3 DNA: TGTGCCTGCAGCTTGTGGCAGGGGGGCTCTGGAAACACCATATATTTT.